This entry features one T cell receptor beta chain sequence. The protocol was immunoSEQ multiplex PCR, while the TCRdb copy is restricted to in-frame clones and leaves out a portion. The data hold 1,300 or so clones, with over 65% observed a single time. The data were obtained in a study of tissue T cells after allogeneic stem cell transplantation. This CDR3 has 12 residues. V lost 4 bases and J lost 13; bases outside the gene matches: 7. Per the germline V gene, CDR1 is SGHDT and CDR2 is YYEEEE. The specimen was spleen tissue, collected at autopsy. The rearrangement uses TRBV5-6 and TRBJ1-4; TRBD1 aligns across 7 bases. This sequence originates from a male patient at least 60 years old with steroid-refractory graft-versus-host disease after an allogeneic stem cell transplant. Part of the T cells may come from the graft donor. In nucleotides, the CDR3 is TGTGCCAGCAGCCGACAGGGAAGGGGACTGTTTTTT. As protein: CASSRQGRGLFF.